The next 4 T cell receptor beta chains were all read from a single sample in a study of cytomegalovirus exposure and HLA in healthy donors. Amplification used 60 Vbeta primers and 13 Jbeta primers. Repertoires were generated with immunoSEQ multiplex PCR, while TCRdb's copy carries only in-frame clones and drops some. This sample contains more than 50,000 clones. Specimen: PBMCs. These receptors all stem from a young man in good health and CMV-seropositive.

The rearrangement joins TRBV27 to TRBJ1-2, with TRBD1 matching over 7 bases. The CDR3 is 17 residues long. Trimming cost V 4 bases and J 4 bases; bases outside gene matches: 15. The germline V gene encodes CDR1 MNHEY and CDR2 SMNVEV (reference sequence). CDR3 coding DNA: TGTGCCAGCAGTTATACCCTAACAGGGGCGAAGACCTATGGCTACACCTTC. Its protein is CASSYTLTGAKTYGYTF.

The rearrangement joins TRBV6-6 to TRBJ1-5; 8 bases line up with TRBD1. CDR3 length equals 15 residues. V trimming: 5 bases; J trimming: 8 bases; junction bases outside the gene matches: 11. The germline CDR1 and CDR2 sequences are MNHNY and SVGAGI (reference sequence). The CDR3, as DNA: TGTGCCAGCAGTAATCAGGGGGCGAGGAGGGAGCCCCAGCATTTT. Protein: CASSNQGARREPQHF.

The rearrangement joins TRBV29-1 to TRBJ1-1; D uncertain. The CDR3 totals 11 residues. CDR1 and CDR2 from the germline V gene are SQVTM and ANQGSEA. DNA for the CDR3: TGCATTCTGAGGGAGGGCGCTGAAGCTTTCTTT. Residues: CILREGAEAFF.

This chain connects TRBV7-9 to TRBJ1-4, with D possibly TRBD1 on 5 matching bases. Looked up from germline, CDR1 is SEHNR and CDR2 is FQNEAQ (reference sequence). The germline V and J ends were trimmed by 6 bases and 0 bases, with 11 bases remaining between them. The CDR3 is 15 amino acids. This CDR3 reads CASSSDTTTNEKLFF. CDR3 bases: TGTGCCAGCAGTTCGGACACGACAACTAATGAAAAACTGTTTTTT.